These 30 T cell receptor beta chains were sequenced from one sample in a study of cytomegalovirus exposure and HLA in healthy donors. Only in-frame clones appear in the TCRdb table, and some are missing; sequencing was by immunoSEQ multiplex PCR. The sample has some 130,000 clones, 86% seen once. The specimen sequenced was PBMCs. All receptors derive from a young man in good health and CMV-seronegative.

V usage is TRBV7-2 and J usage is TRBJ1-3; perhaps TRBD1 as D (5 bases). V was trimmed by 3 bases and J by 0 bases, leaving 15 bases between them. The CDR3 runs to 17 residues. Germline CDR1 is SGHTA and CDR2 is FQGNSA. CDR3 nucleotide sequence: TGTGCCAGCAGCTTCCCCGGCGGGGGGTACTCTGGAAACACCATATATTTT. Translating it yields CASSFPGGGYSGNTIYF.

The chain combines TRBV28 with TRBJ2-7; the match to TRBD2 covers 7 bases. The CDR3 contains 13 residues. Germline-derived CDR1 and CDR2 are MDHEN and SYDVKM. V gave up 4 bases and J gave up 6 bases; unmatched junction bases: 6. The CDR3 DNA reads TGTGCCAGCAGTTGGGGGGGTCCCTCCGAGCAGTACTTC. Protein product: CASSWGGPSEQYF.

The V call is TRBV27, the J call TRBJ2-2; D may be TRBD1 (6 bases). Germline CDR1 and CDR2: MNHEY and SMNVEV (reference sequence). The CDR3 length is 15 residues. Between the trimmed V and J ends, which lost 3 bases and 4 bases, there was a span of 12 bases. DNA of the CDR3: TGTGCCAGCAGTTTCAGGGGTGGGTTCACCGGGGAGCTGTTTTTT. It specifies CASSFRGGFTGELFF.

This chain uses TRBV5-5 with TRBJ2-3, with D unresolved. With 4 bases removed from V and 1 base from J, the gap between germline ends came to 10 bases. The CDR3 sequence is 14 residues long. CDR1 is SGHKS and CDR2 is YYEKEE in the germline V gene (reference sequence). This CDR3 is CASSHEVGTDTQYF. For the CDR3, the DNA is TGTGCCAGCAGCCACGAGGTCGGCACAGATACGCAGTATTTT.

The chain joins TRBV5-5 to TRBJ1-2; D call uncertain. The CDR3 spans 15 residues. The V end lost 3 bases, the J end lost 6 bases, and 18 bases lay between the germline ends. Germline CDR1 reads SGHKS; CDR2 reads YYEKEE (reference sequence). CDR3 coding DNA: TGTGCCAGCAGCTCCCGCGGTGCCCTTGCGGATGGCTACACCTTC. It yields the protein CASSSRGALADGYTF.

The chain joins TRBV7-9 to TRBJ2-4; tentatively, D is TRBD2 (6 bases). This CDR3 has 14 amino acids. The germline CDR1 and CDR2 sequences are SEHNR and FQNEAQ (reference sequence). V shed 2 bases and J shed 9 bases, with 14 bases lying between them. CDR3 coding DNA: TGTGCCAGCAGCTTAATCGAGGGCGGGGCCATTCAGTACTTC. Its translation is CASSLIEGGAIQYF.

As DNA, the CDR3 is TGTGCCAGTAGTTCCCACCGGTACGGTGAGCAGTTCTTC. As protein: CASSSHRYGEQFF. This rearrangement joins TRBV19 to TRBJ2-1; D uncertain. Germline V gene sequence: CDR1 LNHDA, CDR2 SQIVND (reference sequence). This CDR3 spans 13 amino acids. Trimming took off 5 bases at V and 9 bases at J, with 14 bases between the two ends.

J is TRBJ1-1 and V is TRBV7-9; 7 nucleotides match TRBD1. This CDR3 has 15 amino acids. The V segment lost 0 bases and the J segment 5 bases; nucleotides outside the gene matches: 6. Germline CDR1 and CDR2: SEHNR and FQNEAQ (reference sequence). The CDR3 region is CASSLAYRGRTEAFF. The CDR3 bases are TGTGCCAGCAGCTTAGCTTACAGGGGAAGGACTGAAGCTTTCTTT.

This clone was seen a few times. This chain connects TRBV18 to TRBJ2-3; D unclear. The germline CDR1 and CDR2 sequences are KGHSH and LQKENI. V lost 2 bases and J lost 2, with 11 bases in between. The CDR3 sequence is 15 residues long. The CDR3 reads CASSPTQVSTDTQYF. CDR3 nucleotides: TGTGCCAGCTCACCAACCCAGGTTTCCACAGATACGCAGTATTTT.

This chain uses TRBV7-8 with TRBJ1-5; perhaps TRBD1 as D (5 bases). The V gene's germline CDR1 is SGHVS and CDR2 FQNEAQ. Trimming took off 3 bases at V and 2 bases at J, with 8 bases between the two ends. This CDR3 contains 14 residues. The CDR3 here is CASSFVQGNQPQHF. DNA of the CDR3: TGTGCCAGCAGCTTCGTACAGGGCAATCAGCCCCAGCATTTT.

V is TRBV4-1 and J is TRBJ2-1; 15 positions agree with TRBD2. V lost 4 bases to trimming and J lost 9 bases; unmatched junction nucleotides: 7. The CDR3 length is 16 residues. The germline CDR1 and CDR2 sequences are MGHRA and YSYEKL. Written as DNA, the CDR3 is TGCGCCAGCAGCCCCGGGACTAGCGGGAGGCGGGGTGAGCAGTTCTTC. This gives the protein CASSPGTSGRRGEQFF.

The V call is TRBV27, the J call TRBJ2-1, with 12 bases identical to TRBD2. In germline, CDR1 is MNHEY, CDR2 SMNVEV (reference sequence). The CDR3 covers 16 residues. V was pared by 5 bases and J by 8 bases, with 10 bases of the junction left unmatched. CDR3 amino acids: CASSPLRPSGRDEQFF. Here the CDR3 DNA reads TGTGCCAGCAGTCCCCTACGCCCTAGCGGGAGGGATGAGCAGTTCTTC.

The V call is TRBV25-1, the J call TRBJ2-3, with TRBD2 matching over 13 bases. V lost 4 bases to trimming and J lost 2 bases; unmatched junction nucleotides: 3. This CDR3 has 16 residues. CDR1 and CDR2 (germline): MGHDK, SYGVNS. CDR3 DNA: TGTGCCAGCAGTGTGGGACTAGCGGGAAACACAGATACGCAGTATTTT. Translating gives CASSVGLAGNTDTQYF. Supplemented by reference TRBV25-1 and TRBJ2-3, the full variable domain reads EADIYQTPRYLVIGTGKKITLECSQTMGHDKMYWYQQDPGMELHLIHYSYGVNSTEKGDLSSESTVSRIRTEHFPLTLESARPSHTSQYLCASSVGLAGNTDTQYFGPGTRLTVL.

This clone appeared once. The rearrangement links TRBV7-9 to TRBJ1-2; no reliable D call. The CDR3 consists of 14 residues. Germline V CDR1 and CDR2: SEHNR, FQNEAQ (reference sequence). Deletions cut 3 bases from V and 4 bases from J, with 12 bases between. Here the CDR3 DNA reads TGTGCCAGCAGCTTCGAGGAATCTGGCTATGGCTACACCTTC. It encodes CASSFEESGYGYTF.

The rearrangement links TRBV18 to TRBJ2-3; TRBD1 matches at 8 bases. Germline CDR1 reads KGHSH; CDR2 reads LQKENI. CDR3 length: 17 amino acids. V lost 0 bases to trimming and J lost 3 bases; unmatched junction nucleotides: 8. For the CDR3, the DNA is TGTGCCAGCTCACCACCGTCAACAGGGGGTGGGACAGATACGCAGTATTTT. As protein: CASSPPSTGGGTDTQYF.

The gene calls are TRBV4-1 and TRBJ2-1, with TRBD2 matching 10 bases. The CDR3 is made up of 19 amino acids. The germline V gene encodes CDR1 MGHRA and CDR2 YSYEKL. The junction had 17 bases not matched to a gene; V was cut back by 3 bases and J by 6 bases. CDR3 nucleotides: TGCGCCAGCAGCCATAGTTCTAGCGGGAGCCCCCGGGACCCCAATGAGCAGTTCTTC. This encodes CASSHSSSGSPRDPNEQFF.

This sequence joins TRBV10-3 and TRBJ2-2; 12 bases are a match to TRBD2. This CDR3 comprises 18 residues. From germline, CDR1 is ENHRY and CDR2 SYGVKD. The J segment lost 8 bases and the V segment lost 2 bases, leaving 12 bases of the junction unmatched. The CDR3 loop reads CAISEGRTSGTLAGELFF. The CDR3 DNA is TGTGCCATCAGTGAGGGCAGGACTAGCGGGACCTTAGCGGGGGAGCTGTTTTTT.

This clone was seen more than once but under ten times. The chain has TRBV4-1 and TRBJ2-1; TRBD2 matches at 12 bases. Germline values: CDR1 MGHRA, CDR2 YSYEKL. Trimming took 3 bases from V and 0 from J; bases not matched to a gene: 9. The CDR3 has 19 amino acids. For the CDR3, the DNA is TGCGCCAGCAGCCACTTAAGGACTAGCGGGGATAGCTCCTACAATGAGCAGTTCTTC. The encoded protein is CASSHLRTSGDSSYNEQFF.

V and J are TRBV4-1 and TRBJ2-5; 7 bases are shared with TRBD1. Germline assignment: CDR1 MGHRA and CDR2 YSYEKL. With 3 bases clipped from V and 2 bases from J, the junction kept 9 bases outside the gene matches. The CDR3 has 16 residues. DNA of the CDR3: TGCGCCAGCAGCCAGGAACCGGGACAGATACAAGAGACCCAGTACTTC. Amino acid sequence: CASSQEPGQIQETQYF.

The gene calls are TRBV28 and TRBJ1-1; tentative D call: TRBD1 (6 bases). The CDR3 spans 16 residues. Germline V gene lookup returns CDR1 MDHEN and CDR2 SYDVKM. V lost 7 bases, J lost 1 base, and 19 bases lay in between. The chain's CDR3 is CASNAGTTYGNTEAFF. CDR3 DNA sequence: TGTGCCAGCAATGCCGGGACAACCTATGGGAACACTGAAGCTTTCTTT. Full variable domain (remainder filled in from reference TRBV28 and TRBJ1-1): DVKVTQSSRYLVKRTGEKVFLECVQDMDHENMFWYRQDPGLGLRLIYFSYDVKMKEKGDIPEGYSVSREKKERFSLILESASTNQTSMYLCASNAGTTYGNTEAFFGQGTRLTVV.

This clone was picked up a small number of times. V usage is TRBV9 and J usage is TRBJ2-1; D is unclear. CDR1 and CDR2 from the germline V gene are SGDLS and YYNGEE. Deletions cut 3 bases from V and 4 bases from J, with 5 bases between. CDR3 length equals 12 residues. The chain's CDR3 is CASSDQYNEQFF. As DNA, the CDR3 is TGTGCCAGCAGCGACCAGTACAATGAGCAGTTCTTC.

The CDR3 coding sequence is TGCGCCAGCAGCTTGGGACAGATCATGAACACTGAAGCTTTCTTT. Translated, it gives CASSLGQIMNTEAFF. V and J are TRBV5-1 and TRBJ1-1; maybe TRBD1 (5 bases). The CDR3 extends over 15 amino acids. V was cut by 0 bases and J by 0 bases, with 9 bases left in between. CDR1 and CDR2 from the germline V gene are SGHRS and YFSETQ.

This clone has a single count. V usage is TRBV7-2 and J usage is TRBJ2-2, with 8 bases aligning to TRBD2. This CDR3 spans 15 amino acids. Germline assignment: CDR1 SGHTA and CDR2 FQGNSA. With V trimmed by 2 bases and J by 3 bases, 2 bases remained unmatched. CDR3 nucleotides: TGTGCCAGCAGCTTATACGGGAGGGACACCGGGGAGCTGTTTTTT. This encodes CASSLYGRDTGELFF.

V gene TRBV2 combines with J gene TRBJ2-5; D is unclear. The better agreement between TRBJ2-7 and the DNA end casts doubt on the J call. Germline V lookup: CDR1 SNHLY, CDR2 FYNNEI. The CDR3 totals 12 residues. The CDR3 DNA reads TGTGCCAGCAGTGAAGCTGCCCTCGAGCAGTACTTC. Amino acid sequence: CASSEAALEQYF.

CDR3 amino acids: CASRGGNTEAFF. The CDR3 region has the DNA TGTGCCAGTAGAGGGGGGAACACTGAAGCTTTCTTT. The chain is built from TRBV19 and TRBJ1-1; a weak D match, TRBD1 (6 bases). The V end lost 6 bases, the J end lost 1 base, and 6 bases lay between the germline ends. Germline V gene lookup returns CDR1 LNHDA and CDR2 SQIVND (reference sequence). The CDR3 spans 12 residues. Full variable domain (outside the CDR3, taken from reference TRBV19 and TRBJ1-1): DGGITQSPKYLFRKEGQNVTLSCEQNLNHDAMYWYRQDPGQGLRLIYYSQIVNDFQKGDIAEGYSVSREKKESFPLTVTSAQKNPTAFYLCASRGGNTEAFFGQGTRLTVV.

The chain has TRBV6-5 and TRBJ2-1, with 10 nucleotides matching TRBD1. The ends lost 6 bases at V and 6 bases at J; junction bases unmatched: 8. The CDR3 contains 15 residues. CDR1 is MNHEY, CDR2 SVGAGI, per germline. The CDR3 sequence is CASRPPGQGINEQFF. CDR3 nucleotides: TGTGCCAGCAGGCCCCCGGGACAGGGGATCAATGAGCAGTTCTTC.

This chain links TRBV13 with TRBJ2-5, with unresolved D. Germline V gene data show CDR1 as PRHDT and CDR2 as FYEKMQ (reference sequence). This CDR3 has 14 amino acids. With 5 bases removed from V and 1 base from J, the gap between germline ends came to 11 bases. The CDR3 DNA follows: TGTGCCAGCAGCGCCACATACGTCCAAGAGACCCAGTACTTC. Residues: CASSATYVQETQYF.

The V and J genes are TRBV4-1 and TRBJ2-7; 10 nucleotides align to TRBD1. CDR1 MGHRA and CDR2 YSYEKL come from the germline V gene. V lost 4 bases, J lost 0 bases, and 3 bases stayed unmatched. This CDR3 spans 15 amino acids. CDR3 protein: CASSPRTGGSYEQYF. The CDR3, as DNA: TGCGCCAGCAGCCCCCGGACAGGGGGCTCCTACGAGCAGTACTTC.

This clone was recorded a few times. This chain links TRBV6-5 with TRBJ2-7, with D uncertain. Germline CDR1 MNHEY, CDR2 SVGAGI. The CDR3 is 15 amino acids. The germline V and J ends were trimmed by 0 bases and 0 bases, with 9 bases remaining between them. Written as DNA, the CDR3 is TGTGCCAGCAGTTACTCTAGCAGCTTCTCCTACGAGCAGTACTTC. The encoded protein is CASSYSSSFSYEQYF.

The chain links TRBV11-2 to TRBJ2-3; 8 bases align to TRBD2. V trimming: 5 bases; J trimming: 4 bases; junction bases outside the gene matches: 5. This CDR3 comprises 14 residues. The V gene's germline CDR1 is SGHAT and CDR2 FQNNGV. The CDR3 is CASSLSTSADTQYF. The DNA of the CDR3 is TGTGCCAGCAGCCTATCGACTAGCGCAGATACGCAGTATTTT.